This T cell receptor beta chain was obtained from a study of T cell responses to AZD1222 COVID-19 vaccine. The study, taken as a whole, reports: The number of AZD1222 recipients seropositive at baseline was only 5 to 7. Repertoires were sampled only after the peak T cell response. Compared with day 0, the breadth and depth of the Spike-specific TCR repertoire rose significantly after two doses of AZD1222.

Some clones are missing from TCRdb's copy, which holds only in-frame ones; the method was immunoSEQ multiplex PCR. This sample has about 150,000 clones, with 85% to 95% found just once. As concerns this clone: Its antigen is unidentified.

CDR3 length: 13 amino acids. Germline CDR1 SGDLS, CDR2 YYNGEE. Trimming took off 2 bases at V and 6 bases at J, with 12 bases between the two ends. The receptor's source is an adult in good health. This chain connects TRBV9 to TRBJ2-7; D is ambiguous. Material: peripheral blood, obtained on day 0 of AZD1222 vaccination. CDR3 loop: CASSVVSGSEQYF. The CDR3, as DNA: TGTGCCAGCAGCGTGGTGTCAGGCTCCGAGCAGTACTTC. The whole variable domain, remainder taken from reference TRBV9 and TRBJ2-7, is DSGVTQTPKHLITATGQRVTLRCSPRSGDLSVYWYQQSLDQGLQFLIQYYNGEERAKGNILERFSAQQFPDLHSELNLSSLELGDSALYFCASSVVSGSEQYFGPGTRLTVT.